One and the same sample provided the 22 T cell receptor beta chains below, sequenced in a study of T cell repertoires in cytomegalovirus infection. Their target antigens are unknown. One entry per CDR3 protein, called by TCRdb with MiXCR from the reads. The sample includes 450,000 to 600,000 distinct CDR3 sequences, 42% seen only once; the top ten take 35% to 50%. The sequences come from cultured PBMCs, collected from culture after CMV antigen stimulation. The receptors here all came from a human donor in good health (CMV status not recorded). Some clones in this sample may be carry-over from other donors' samples.

The chain has TRBV25-1 and TRBJ2-3; TRBD1 matches 9 bases. Germline V CDR1 and CDR2: MGHDK, SYGVNS. The CDR3 is 18 residues long. Trimming at V came to 3 bases and at J to 2 bases, leaving 12 bases not matched to a gene. This CDR3 reads CASSDQTGQGRSTDTQYF. In nucleotides, the CDR3 is TGTGCCAGCAGTGACCAAACCGGACAGGGGCGATCCACAGATACGCAGTATTTT.

This clonotype was counted between two and nine times. The rearrangement uses TRBV5-1 and TRBJ2-3; D is perhaps TRBD1 or TRBD2 (5 bases each). From germline, CDR1 is SGHRS and CDR2 YFSETQ. V lost 0 bases and J 0 bases, leaving 11 bases between the germline ends. The CDR3 covers 16 residues. The DNA of the CDR3 is TGCGCCAGCAGCTTGGCCGGGGACCCTAGCACAGATACGCAGTATTTT. Encoded protein: CASSLAGDPSTDTQYF.

The table lists this clonotype with many counts. This rearrangement joins TRBV7-2 to TRBJ2-1, with 7 bases matching TRBD2. This CDR3 comprises 12 residues. The germline gives CDR1 SGHTA, CDR2 FQGNSA. V lost 4 bases, J lost 9 bases, and 3 bases stayed unmatched. The CDR3 sequence is CASSYPGGEQFF. CDR3 in DNA: TGTGCCAGCAGCTACCCGGGGGGTGAGCAGTTCTTC.

V gene TRBV7-2 combines with J gene TRBJ2-7; 9 positions agree with TRBD2. V was clipped by 5 bases and J by 7 bases; unmatched bases: 12. CDR3 length: 15 residues. Germline CDR1 is SGHTA and CDR2 is FQGNSA. In DNA form, the CDR3 reads TGTGCCAGCAGCCAACTAGCGGGTGATCTCGCGGAGCAGTACTTC. Translation gives CASSQLAGDLAEQYF.

There are a few counts of this clonotype. The chain uses TRBV7-2 and TRBJ2-1; 9 nucleotides line up with TRBD2. The V gene's germline CDR1 is SGHTA and CDR2 FQGNSA. This CDR3 is built from 13 residues. Trimming removed 3 bases from V and 9 bases from J; junction bases left unmatched: 3. The CDR3 DNA follows: TGTGCCAGCAGCTTTTTAGCGGGGGTTGAGCAGTTCTTC. Translated, it gives CASSFLAGVEQFF.

V and J are TRBV2 and TRBJ2-7; TRBD2 is a possible D gene (5 bases). There are 13 residues in the CDR3. The germline V and J ends were trimmed by 8 bases and 6 bases, with 17 bases remaining between them. The germline V gene has CDR1 SNHLY and CDR2 FYNNEI. For the CDR3, the DNA is TGTGCCAGCTCCTCTACATGGGCGGGCGAGCAGTACTTC. This sequence encodes CASSSTWAGEQYF.

The chain employs TRBV7-6 and TRBJ2-5; D might be TRBD1 (6 bases). The CDR3 covers 14 residues. V lost 5 bases, J lost 5 bases, and 15 bases lay in between. Germline lookup yields CDR1 SGHVS and CDR2 FNYEAQ. This CDR3 is CASSIQTGEETQYF. Written as DNA, the CDR3 is TGTGCCAGCAGCATACAGACAGGAGAGGAGACCCAGTACTTC.

This clonotype was picked up many times. The CDR3, as DNA: TGTGCCAGCAGCCCGACCGGACTAGCAGGGGATACGCAGTATTTT. Protein product: CASSPTGLAGDTQYF. J is TRBJ2-3 and V is TRBV7-2, with 8 positions matching TRBD2. Germline values: CDR1 SGHTA, CDR2 FQGNSA. CDR3 length equals 15 residues. V shed 5 bases, J shed 6 bases, and the junction held 10 bases outside the gene matches.

The CDR3 reads CASSLGSNRVYEQYF. CDR3 bases: TGTGCCAGCAGCTTGGGAAGTAACAGGGTCTACGAGCAGTACTTC. The V gene is TRBV7-2, the J gene TRBJ2-7, with D possibly matching TRBD1 (6 bases). The CDR3 totals 15 residues. Germline V lookup: CDR1 SGHTA, CDR2 FQGNSA. The V gene lost 3 bases and the J gene lost 3 bases, with 15 bases spanning the gap.

This clonotype was observed a few times. Here the CDR3 reads CASRKAGGAYNEQFF. Here the CDR3 DNA reads TGTGCCAGCAGGAAAGCGGGAGGCGCCTACAATGAGCAGTTCTTC. The V and J genes are TRBV2 and TRBJ2-1, with 9 nucleotides matching TRBD2. The germline V gene has CDR1 SNHLY and CDR2 FYNNEI. J lost 2 bases, V lost 6 bases, and 5 bases had no gene match. This CDR3 contains 15 residues.

This clonotype was counted between two and nine times. The V and J genes are TRBV10-3 and TRBJ2-5; 10 bases agree with TRBD2. This CDR3 is 15 amino acids long. Per the germline V gene, CDR1 is ENHRY and CDR2 is SYGVKD. V lost 3 bases to trimming and J lost 9 bases; unmatched junction nucleotides: 10. This CDR3 reads CAISDLTSGEGPQYF. In DNA, the CDR3 is TGTGCCATCAGTGATCTCACTAGCGGGGAAGGGCCCCAGTACTTC.

In this sample, this clonotype turned up once. The chain is built from TRBV11-2 and TRBJ2-1, with 9 nucleotides matching TRBD2. The germline V gene has CDR1 SGHAT and CDR2 FQNNGV. The CDR3 spans 15 residues. Trimming at V came to 5 bases and at J to 8 bases, leaving 10 bases not matched to a gene. The CDR3 sequence is CASSPLAGVVDEQFF. In DNA, the CDR3 is TGTGCCAGCAGCCCCTTAGCGGGAGTTGTGGATGAGCAGTTCTTC.

The rearrangement uses TRBV7-2 and TRBJ2-5; 7 positions agree with TRBD2. The ends lost 3 bases at V and 0 bases at J; junction bases unmatched: 7. Germline assignment: CDR1 SGHTA and CDR2 FQGNSA. CDR3 size: 16 residues. The CDR3, as DNA: TGTGCCAGCAGCTTGGGGGGGGGGGTGTACCAAGAGACCCAGTACTTC. Translating gives CASSLGGGVYQETQYF.

This clonotype was recorded a few times. This chain links TRBV7-2 with TRBJ1-5; possibly TRBD1 for D (5 bases). The germline V gene encodes CDR1 SGHTA and CDR2 FQGNSA. V lost 5 bases and J 7 bases, leaving 15 bases between the germline ends. This CDR3 is built from 14 residues. The CDR3 coding sequence is TGTGCCAGCAGCCCGGGACCCGAGGGCCAGCCCCAGCATTTT. Residues: CASSPGPEGQPQHF.

This clonotype came up a few times. The chain is built from TRBV7-8 and TRBJ2-3; tentatively, D is TRBD1 or TRBD2 (5 bases each). The germline V gene encodes CDR1 SGHVS and CDR2 FQNEAQ. The CDR3 is made up of 15 amino acids. V shed 7 bases and J shed 3 bases, with 17 bases lying between them. The CDR3, as DNA: TGTGCCAGCATCCTAGGGCCGGGACGAACAGATACGCAGTATTTT. Protein: CASILGPGRTDTQYF.

This sequence joins TRBV4-1 and TRBJ2-7, with 16 bases fitting TRBD2. The V gene's germline CDR1 is MGHRA and CDR2 YSYEKL. The CDR3 consists of 15 residues. The V segment lost 3 bases and the J segment 9 bases; nucleotides outside the gene matches: 5. This CDR3 is CASSQGTSGGALQYF. DNA of the CDR3: TGCGCCAGCAGCCAGGGGACTAGCGGGGGGGCTCTGCAGTACTTC.

V usage is TRBV20-1 and J usage is TRBJ2-5; weak D call: TRBD2 (5 bases). V was clipped by 7 bases and J by 4 bases, with 10 bases between them. The CDR3 covers 11 residues. CDR1 and CDR2 (germline): DFQATT, SNEGSKA (reference sequence). CDR3 residues: CSGGEGETQYF. CDR3 DNA sequence: TGCAGTGGGGGTGAGGGAGAGACCCAGTACTTC.

The V and J genes are TRBV12-3 or TRBV12-4 and TRBJ2-3, with 9 bases aligning to TRBD2. This CDR3 comprises 14 residues. Trimming cost V 4 bases and J 4 bases; bases outside gene matches: 3. DNA for the CDR3: TGTGCCAGCAGTTATAGCGGGGGTTCAGATACGCAGTATTTT. Translation: CASSYSGGSDTQYF.

V usage is TRBV6-8 and J usage is TRBJ2-6; D could derive from TRBD1 or TRBD2 (5 bases each). The CDR3 totals 15 residues. Between the trimmed V and J ends, which lost 6 bases and 2 bases, there was a span of 11 bases. Per the germline V gene, CDR1 is MNHGY and CDR2 is SAAAGT. The CDR3 region is CASRRGAPGANVLTF. CDR3 DNA sequence: TGTGCCAGCAGGAGAGGGGCCCCTGGGGCCAACGTCCTGACTTTC.

This clonotype was observed a few times. V is TRBV2 and J is TRBJ2-5; D uncertain. Deletions cut 5 bases from V and 4 bases from J, with 8 bases between. Germline V gene lookup returns CDR1 SNHLY and CDR2 FYNNEI. This CDR3 contains 12 residues. CDR3 in amino acids: CASSRSGETQYF. CDR3 bases: TGTGCCAGCAGTCGATCAGGAGAGACCCAGTACTTC.

The V and J genes are TRBV2 and TRBJ1-1, with 8 nucleotides matching TRBD1. Germline CDR1 reads SNHLY; CDR2 reads FYNNEI. V shed 6 bases, J shed 6 bases, and the junction held 9 bases outside the gene matches. The CDR3 spans 14 residues. The CDR3 loop reads CASRKTGVRPEAFF. DNA for the CDR3: TGTGCCAGCAGAAAGACAGGGGTTCGTCCTGAAGCTTTCTTT.

V usage is TRBV7-9 and J usage is TRBJ2-7, with D perhaps TRBD1 (6 bases). This CDR3 is 13 amino acids long. V shed 8 bases and J shed 5 bases, with 16 bases lying between them. Germline-derived CDR1 and CDR2 are SEHNR and FQNEAQ (reference sequence). The chain's CDR3 is CASSGQGSHEQYF. The CDR3, as DNA: TGTGCCAGCTCCGGGCAGGGGTCCCACGAGCAGTACTTC. The full variable domain, its missing parts supplied by reference TRBV7-9 and TRBJ2-7, is DTGVSQNPRHKITKRGQNVTFRCDPISEHNRLYWYRQTLGQGPEFLTYFQNEAQLEKSRLLSDRFSAERPKGSFSTLEIQRTEQGDSAMYLCASSGQGSHEQYFGPGTRLTVT.